This T cell receptor (beta chain) was sequenced during a study of brain T cells in children with intractable seizures. V was clipped by 7 bases and J by 2 bases; unmatched bases: 0. Germline V gene sequence: CDR1 SEHNR, CDR2 FQNEAQ (reference sequence). CDR3 length: 13 amino acids. The table came from immunoSEQ multiplex PCR; TCRdb's copy has only in-frame clones and leaves some out. The table lists approximately 110,000 clones, approximately 94% of them singletons, with roughly 4% in the top ten. Sequenced material: peripheral blood, taken at surgery. The rearrangement links TRBV7-9 to TRBJ2-1; 9 nucleotides match TRBD2. The source of this sequence is a boy under two years old with hemimegalencephaly and intractable seizures. The CDR3 bases are TGTGCCAGCACTAGCGGGACCTACAATGAGCAGTTCTTC. It is translated as CASTSGTYNEQFF.